This TCR beta chain was found in a study of response to subunit inactivated influenza vaccine. J gave up 9 bases and V 3 bases, and 20 bases lay outside the gene matches. CDR1 is SQVTM and CDR2 is ANQGSEA in the germline V gene. CDR3 length equals 17 residues. Study-level findings and limits: Authors suggested seasonal influenza vaccinations each recruit few new T cells.

This clonotype was picked up many times. The antigen is unknown. TCRdb reprocessed the RT-PCR reads via MiXCR and lists one record per CDR3 protein. The sample contains over 400,000 distinct CDR3 sequences, over 10% of which appear only once. The source is a man aged 45-60 years who received an inactivated influenza vaccine. The V call is TRBV29-1, the J call TRBJ1-5, with TRBD1 matching 7 bases. This sample comprised PBMCs from blood, obtained more than 35 days after vaccination. CDR3 sequence reads: CSVESMDRWGGVGPQHF. The CDR3 DNA is TGCAGCGTTGAGTCCATGGACAGGTGGGGCGGGGTCGGGCCCCAGCATTTT. Full variable domain (remainder filled in from reference TRBV29-1 and TRBJ1-5): SAVISQKPSRDICQRGTSLTIQCQVDSQVTMMFWYRQQPGQSLTLIATANQGSEATYESGFVIDKFPISRPNLTFSTLTVSNMSPEDSSIYLCSVESMDRWGGVGPQHFGDGTRLSIL.